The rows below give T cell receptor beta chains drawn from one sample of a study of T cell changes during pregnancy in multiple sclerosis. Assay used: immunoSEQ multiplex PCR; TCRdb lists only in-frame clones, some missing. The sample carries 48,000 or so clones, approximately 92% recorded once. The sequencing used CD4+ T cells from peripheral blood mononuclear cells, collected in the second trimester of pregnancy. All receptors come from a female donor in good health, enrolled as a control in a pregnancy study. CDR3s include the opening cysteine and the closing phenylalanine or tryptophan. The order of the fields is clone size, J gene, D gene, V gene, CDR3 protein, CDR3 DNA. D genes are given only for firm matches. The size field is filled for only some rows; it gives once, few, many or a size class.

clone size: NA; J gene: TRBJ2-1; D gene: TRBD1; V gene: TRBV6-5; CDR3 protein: CASSSSGQGANEQFF; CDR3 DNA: TGTGCCAGCAGTTCCTCGGGACAGGGAGCCAATGAGCAGTTCTTC
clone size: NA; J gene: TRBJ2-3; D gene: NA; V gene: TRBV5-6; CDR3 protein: CASSPNGGHTDTQYF; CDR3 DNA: TGTGCCAGCAGTCCCAACGGAGGCCACACAGATACGCAGTATTTT
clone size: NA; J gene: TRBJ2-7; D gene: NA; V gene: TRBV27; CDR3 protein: CASSLFSRDPYEQYF; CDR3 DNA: TGTGCCAGCAGTTTATTCTCGCGGGACCCCTACGAGCAGTACTTC
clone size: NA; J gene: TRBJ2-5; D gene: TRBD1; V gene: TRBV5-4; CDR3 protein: CASSSDRADQETQYF; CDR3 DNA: TGTGCCAGCAGCTCGGACAGGGCGGACCAAGAGACCCAGTACTTC
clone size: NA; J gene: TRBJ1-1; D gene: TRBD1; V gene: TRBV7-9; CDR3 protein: CASSLETGRTEAFF; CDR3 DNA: TGTGCCAGCAGCTTGGAGACAGGGAGGACTGAAGCTTTCTTT
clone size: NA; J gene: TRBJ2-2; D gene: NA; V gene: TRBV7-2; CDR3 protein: CASSFDRITGELFF; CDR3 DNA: TGTGCCAGCAGCTTCGACAGAATTACCGGGGAGCTGTTTTTT
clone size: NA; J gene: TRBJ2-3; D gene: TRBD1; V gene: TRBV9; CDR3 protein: CASSAQPGTGANTQYF; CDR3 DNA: TGTGCCAGCAGCGCACAGCCCGGGACAGGGGCAAATACGCAGTATTTT
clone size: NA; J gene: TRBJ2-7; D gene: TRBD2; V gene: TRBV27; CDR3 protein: CASRGAGLNEQYF; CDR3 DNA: TGTGCCAGCAGAGGAGCGGGGTTAAACGAGCAGTACTTC
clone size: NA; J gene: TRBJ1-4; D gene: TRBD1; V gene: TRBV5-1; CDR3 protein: CASSSGTGNEKLFF; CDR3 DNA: TGCGCCAGCAGCTCCGGGACAGGGAACGAAAAACTGTTTTTT
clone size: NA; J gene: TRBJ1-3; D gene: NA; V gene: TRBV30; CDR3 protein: CAYGQSGNTIYF; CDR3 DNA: TGTGCCTATGGGCAATCTGGAAACACCATATATTTT
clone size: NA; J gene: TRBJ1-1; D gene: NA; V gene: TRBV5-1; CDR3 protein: CASSGQNTEAFF; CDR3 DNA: TGCGCCAGCAGCGGGCAGAACACTGAAGCTTTCTTT
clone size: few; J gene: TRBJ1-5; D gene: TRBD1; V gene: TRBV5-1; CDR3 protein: CASSEGAGGNQPQHF; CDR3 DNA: TGCGCCAGCAGTGAGGGGGCTGGTGGTAATCAGCCCCAGCATTTT
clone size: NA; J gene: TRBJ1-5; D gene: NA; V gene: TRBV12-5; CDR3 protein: CASGLIGEGQPQHF; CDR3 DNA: TGTGCTAGTGGTTTAATAGGGGAAGGGCAGCCCCAGCATTTT
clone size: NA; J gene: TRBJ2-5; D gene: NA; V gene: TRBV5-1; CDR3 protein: CASSPTPLAGQETQYF; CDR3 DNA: TGCGCCAGCAGCCCTACCCCACTAGCAGGGCAAGAGACCCAGTACTTC
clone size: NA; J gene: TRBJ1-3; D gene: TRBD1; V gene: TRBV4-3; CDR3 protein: CASSQDWGTGSGNTIYF; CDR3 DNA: TGCGCCAGCAGCCAAGATTGGGGGACAGGCTCTGGAAACACCATATATTTT
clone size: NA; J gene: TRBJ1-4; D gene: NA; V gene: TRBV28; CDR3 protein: CASSQPGGRGEKLFF; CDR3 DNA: TGTGCCAGCAGCCAGCCGGGAGGACGCGGTGAAAAACTGTTTTTT
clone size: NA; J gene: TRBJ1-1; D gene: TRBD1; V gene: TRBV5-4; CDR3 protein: CASSPGGQVYTEAFF; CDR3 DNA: TGTGCCAGCAGCCCAGGGGGACAGGTTTACACTGAAGCTTTCTTT
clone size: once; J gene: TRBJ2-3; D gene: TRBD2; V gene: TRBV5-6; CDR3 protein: CASSSGPGLAGADTQYF; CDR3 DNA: TGTGCCAGCAGCTCGGGACCGGGACTAGCGGGAGCAGATACGCAGTATTTT
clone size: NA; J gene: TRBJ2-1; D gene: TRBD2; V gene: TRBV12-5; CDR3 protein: CASTLAGGPNEQFF; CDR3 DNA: TGTGCTAGTACGTTAGCGGGGGGGCCCAATGAGCAGTTCTTC
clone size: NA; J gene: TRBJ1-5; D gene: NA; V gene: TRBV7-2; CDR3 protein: CASSTLSTGSGAQHF; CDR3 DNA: TGTGCCAGCAGCACCTTGTCGACAGGTTCAGGGGCCCAGCATTTT
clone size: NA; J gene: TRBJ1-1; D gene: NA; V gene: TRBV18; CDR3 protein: CASSQGLVGSEAFF; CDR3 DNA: TGTGCCAGCTCCCAGGGGTTAGTCGGGTCTGAAGCTTTCTTT
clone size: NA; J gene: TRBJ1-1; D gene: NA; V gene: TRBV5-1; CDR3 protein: CASSFAPGVLNTEAFF; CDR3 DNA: TGCGCCAGCAGCTTTGCACCCGGGGTATTGAACACTGAAGCTTTCTTT
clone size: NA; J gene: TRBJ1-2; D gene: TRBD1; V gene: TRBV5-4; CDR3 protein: CASSPLTGGGYTF; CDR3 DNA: TGTGCCAGCAGCCCTTTGACAGGGGGAGGCTACACCTTC
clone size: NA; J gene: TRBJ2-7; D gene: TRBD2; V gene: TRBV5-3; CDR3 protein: CARSPPGGTSSYEQYF; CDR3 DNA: TGTGCCAGAAGCCCCCCCGGGGGGACGAGCTCCTACGAGCAGTACTTC
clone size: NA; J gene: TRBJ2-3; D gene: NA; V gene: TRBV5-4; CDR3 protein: CASKFGTGGTSGSTDTQYF; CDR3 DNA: TGTGCCAGCAAATTCGGGACAGGGGGGACTAGCGGTAGCACAGATACGCAGTATTTT
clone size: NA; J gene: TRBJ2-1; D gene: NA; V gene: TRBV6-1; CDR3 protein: CASSEAGLNNEQFF; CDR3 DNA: TGTGCCAGCAGTGAAGCGGGCTTAAACAATGAGCAGTTCTTC
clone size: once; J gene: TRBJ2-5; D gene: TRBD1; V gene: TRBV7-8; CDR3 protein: CASTRNRQGSETQYF; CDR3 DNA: TGTGCCAGCACCCGCAACAGACAGGGCTCAGAGACCCAGTACTTC
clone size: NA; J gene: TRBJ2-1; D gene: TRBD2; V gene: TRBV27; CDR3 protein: CASRAGTSGGQTYNEQFF; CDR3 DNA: TGTGCCAGCAGGGCCGGGACTAGCGGGGGCCAAACCTACAATGAGCAGTTCTTC
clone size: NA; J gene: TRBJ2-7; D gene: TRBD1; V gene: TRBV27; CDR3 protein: CASSLVGTANYEQYF; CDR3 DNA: TGTGCCAGCAGTTTAGTCGGGACAGCCAACTACGAGCAGTACTTC
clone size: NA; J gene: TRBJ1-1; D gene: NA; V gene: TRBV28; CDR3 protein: CASSLIRTGRNTEAFF; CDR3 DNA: TGTGCCAGCAGTTTAATTCGGACCGGGAGGAACACTGAAGCTTTCTTT
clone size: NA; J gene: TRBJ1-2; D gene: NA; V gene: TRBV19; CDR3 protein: CASSIGLAEGNYGYTF; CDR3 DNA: TGTGCCAGTAGTATAGGATTGGCGGAGGGGAACTATGGCTACACCTTC
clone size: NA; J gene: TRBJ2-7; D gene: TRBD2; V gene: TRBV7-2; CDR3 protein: CASSLGTSGSHSYEQYF; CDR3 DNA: TGTGCCAGCAGCCTGGGGACTAGCGGGAGTCATAGCTACGAGCAGTACTTC
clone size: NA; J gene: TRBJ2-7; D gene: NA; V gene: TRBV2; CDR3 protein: CASKRSGSSYEQYF; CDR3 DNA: TGTGCCAGCAAGCGGAGCGGAAGCTCCTACGAGCAGTACTTC
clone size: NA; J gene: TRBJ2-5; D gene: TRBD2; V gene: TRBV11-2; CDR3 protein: CASSYQIAGGGETQYF; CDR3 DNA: TGTGCCAGCAGCTACCAAATCGCGGGGGGGGGAGAGACCCAGTACTTC
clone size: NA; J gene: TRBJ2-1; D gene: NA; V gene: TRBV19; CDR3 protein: CASSIDNYNEQFF; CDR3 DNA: TGTGCCAGTAGTATAGACAACTACAATGAGCAGTTCTTC
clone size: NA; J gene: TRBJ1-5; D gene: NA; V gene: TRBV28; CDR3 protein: CASSLREMDQPQHF; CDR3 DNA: TGTGCCAGCAGTTTACGGGAAATGGATCAGCCCCAGCATTTT
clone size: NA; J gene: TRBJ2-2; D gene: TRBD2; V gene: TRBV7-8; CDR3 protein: CASGKRDPNTGELFF; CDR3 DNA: TGTGCCAGCGGGAAGCGGGACCCGAACACCGGGGAGCTGTTTTTT
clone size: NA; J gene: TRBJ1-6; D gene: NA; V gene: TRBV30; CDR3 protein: CAWSVSGGAGGSPLHF; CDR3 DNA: TGTGCCTGGAGTGTAAGCGGGGGCGCGGGAGGTTCACCCCTCCACTTT
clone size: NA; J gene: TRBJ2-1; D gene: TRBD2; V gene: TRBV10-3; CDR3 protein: CAASWTSNNNEQFF; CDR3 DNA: TGTGCCGCCTCTTGGACTAGCAACAACAATGAGCAGTTCTTC
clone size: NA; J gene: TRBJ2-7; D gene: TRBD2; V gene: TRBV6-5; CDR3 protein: CASSSLAGRAYEQYF; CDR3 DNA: TGTGCCAGCAGTAGCCTCGCCGGGAGGGCCTACGAGCAGTACTTC
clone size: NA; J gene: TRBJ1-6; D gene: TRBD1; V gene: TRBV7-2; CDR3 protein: CASSFRQGGSPLHF; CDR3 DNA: TGTGCCAGCAGCTTTAGACAGGGTGGATCACCCCTCCACTTT
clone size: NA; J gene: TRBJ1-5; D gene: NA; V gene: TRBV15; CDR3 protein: CATSRDPSVQNQPQHF; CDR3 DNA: TGTGCCACCAGCAGAGATCCATCAGTTCAGAATCAGCCCCAGCATTTT
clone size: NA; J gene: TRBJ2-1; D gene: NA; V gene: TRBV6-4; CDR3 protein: CASRNSTGDFPYNEQFF; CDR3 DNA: TGTGCCAGCAGAAACAGTACAGGGGACTTCCCGTATAATGAGCAGTTCTTC
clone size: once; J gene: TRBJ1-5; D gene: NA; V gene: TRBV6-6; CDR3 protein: CASRRGSQDGQPQHF; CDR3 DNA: TGTGCCAGCAGAAGGGGAAGCCAGGATGGTCAGCCCCAGCATTTT
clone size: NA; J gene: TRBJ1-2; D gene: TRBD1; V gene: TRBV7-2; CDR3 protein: CASSRTGGEGDGYTF; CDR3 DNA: TGTGCCAGCAGCAGAACAGGGGGCGAAGGAGATGGCTACACCTTC
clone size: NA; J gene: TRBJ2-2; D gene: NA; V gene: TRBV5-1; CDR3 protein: CASSFLERTGELFF; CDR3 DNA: TGCGCCAGCAGCTTTTTAGAGAGGACCGGGGAGCTGTTTTTT
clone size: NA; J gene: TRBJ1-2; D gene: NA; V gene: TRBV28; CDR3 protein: CASSLNRAGYTF; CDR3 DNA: TGTGCCAGCAGTTTAAACAGGGCGGGCTACACCTTC
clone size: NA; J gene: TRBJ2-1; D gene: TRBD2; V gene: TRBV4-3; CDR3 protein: CASSQETSGSGDEQFF; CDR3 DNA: TGCGCCAGCAGCCAAGAGACTAGCGGGAGTGGAGATGAGCAGTTCTTC
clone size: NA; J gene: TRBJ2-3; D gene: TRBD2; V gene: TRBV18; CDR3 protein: CASSPRYTDLPSGTTDTQYF; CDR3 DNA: TGTGCCAGCTCACCAAGATACACAGATTTACCTAGCGGGACAACAGATACGCAGTATTTT
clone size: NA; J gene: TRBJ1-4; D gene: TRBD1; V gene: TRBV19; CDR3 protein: CASSIRQGFEKLFF; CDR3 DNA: TGTGCCAGTAGTATCAGACAGGGGTTTGAAAAACTGTTTTTT
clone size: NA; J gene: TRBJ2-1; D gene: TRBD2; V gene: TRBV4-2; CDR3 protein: CASSQVGSAGGPYNEQFF; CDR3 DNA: TGTGCCAGCAGCCAAGTGGGGTCAGCGGGAGGGCCCTACAATGAGCAGTTCTTC
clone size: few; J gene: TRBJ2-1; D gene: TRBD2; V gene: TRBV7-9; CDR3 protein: CASSLVSGSSTEQFF; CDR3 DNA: TGTGCCAGCAGCTTAGTCAGCGGGAGCTCAACTGAGCAGTTCTTC
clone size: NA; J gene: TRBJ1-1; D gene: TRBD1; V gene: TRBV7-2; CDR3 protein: CASSADRGGNTEAFF; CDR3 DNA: TGTGCCAGCAGCGCGGACAGGGGGGGTAACACTGAAGCTTTCTTT